The next 19 T cell receptor beta chains were all read from a single sample in a study of persistence of HIV-infected CD4 T cells. The immunoSEQ assay was version 4, run in survey mode. Using immunoSEQ multiplex PCR, the repertoire was profiled, and TCRdb retains in-frame clones only, with some absent. The sample shows 37,000 or so clones, about 87% of them seen only once. This nonspecific control used anti-CD3/anti-CD28 bead stimulation of CD4+ T cells. Responding CD4+ T cells were sorted by upregulation of both CD40 ligand and CD69. Their antigen targets remain unknown. This specimen consisted of CD4+ T cells sorted from PBMCs after roughly 18-hour stimulation, obtained from a patient who received antiretroviral therapy. The source is an adult man with HIV who was CMV-seropositive.

The CDR3: CASPPNRVGGTEAFF. CDR3 coding DNA: TGTGCCAGTCCCCCTAACAGGGTAGGGGGCACTGAAGCTTTCTTT. This chain connects TRBV6-5 to TRBJ1-1, with D possibly TRBD1 on 6 matching bases. The CDR3 runs to 15 residues. The V end was cut by 9 bases, the J end by 4 bases, with 21 bases between. The germline CDR1 and CDR2 sequences are MNHEY and SVGAGI.

The chain uses TRBV7-6 and TRBJ1-1; 10 bases are a match to TRBD1. The length of the CDR3 is 15 residues. V gave up 5 bases and J gave up 5 bases; unmatched junction bases: 8. Germline lookup yields CDR1 SGHVS and CDR2 FNYEAQ. The CDR3 is CASSVRDRGETEAFF. Written as DNA, the CDR3 is TGTGCCAGCAGCGTCCGGGACAGGGGAGAAACTGAAGCTTTCTTT.

The chain recombines TRBV6-4 with TRBJ2-1; D gene ambiguous. Germline V gives CDR1 MRHNA, CDR2 SNTAGT. This CDR3 is built from 13 residues. V lost 6 bases to trimming and J lost 3 bases, with 9 bases between them. CDR3 residues: CASSPEFYNEQFF. In DNA, the CDR3 is TGTGCCAGCAGCCCAGAGTTCTACAATGAGCAGTTCTTC.

The V and J genes are TRBV18 and TRBJ1-6, with 7 bases that match TRBD1. CDR3 length: 15 residues. J gave up 7 bases and V 3 bases, and 6 bases lay outside the gene matches. Germline-derived CDR1 and CDR2 are KGHSH and LQKENI. CDR3 in amino acids: CASSPGGTVNSPLHF. CDR3 coding DNA: TGTGCCAGCTCACCGGGGGGGACAGTGAATTCACCCCTCCACTTT. The complete variable domain, with remaining parts taken from reference TRBV18 and TRBJ1-6, reads NAGVMQNPRHLVRRRGQEARLRCSPMKGHSHVYWYRQLPEEGLKFMVYLQKENIIDESGMPKERFSAEFPKEGPSILRIQQVVRGDSAAYFCASSPGGTVNSPLHFGNGTRLTVT.

This chain joins TRBV9 and TRBJ1-6; 7 bases are a match to TRBD1. Germline loops: CDR1 SGDLS, CDR2 YYNGEE. The CDR3 is made up of 16 amino acids. J lost 6 bases, V lost 3 bases, and 9 bases had no gene match. The CDR3 protein is CASSGQGQLANSPLHF. CDR3 DNA sequence: TGTGCCAGCAGCGGACAGGGACAATTAGCTAATTCACCCCTCCACTTT.

The chain is built from TRBV4-2 and TRBJ2-7; 8 nucleotides line up with TRBD2. CDR3 size: 16 residues. From germline, CDR1 is LGHNA and CDR2 YNFKEQ. After removal of 4 bases from V and 4 bases from J, the junction contained 12 bases not matched to a gene. The CDR3 DNA sequence: TGTGCCAGCAGCCGGTCCGGGTCGGGAGGGCTTTACGAGCAGTACTTC. This gives the protein CASSRSGSGGLYEQYF.

This clone was counted only a few times. The chain joins TRBV19 to TRBJ2-3; D perhaps matches TRBD1 (6 bases). V gave up 3 bases and J gave up 0 bases, with 19 bases separating them. This CDR3 has 18 residues. Germline V gene sequence: CDR1 LNHDA, CDR2 SQIVND (reference sequence). DNA of the CDR3: TGTGCCAGTAGTATCCCTCCTCGGACAGAAGCTAGCACAGATACGCAGTATTTT. It translates to CASSIPPRTEASTDTQYF.

The gene calls are TRBV11-3 and TRBJ2-5, with D perhaps being TRBD1 or TRBD2 (5 bases each). The CDR3 runs 17 residues. Per the germline V gene, CDR1 is SGHNT and CDR2 is YENEEA. V shed 3 bases and J shed 2 bases, with 19 bases lying between them. The CDR3 nucleotides read TGTGCCAGCAGCTTTTCTCGGGGCAGGGATACGCAAGAGACCCAGTACTTC. Translated, it gives CASSFSRGRDTQETQYF.

The table lists this clone with a few counts. V usage is TRBV19 and J usage is TRBJ2-5; no definite D call. Germline CDR1 is LNHDA and CDR2 is SQIVND (reference sequence). This CDR3 contains 14 residues. Trimming took off 3 bases at V and 5 bases at J, with 13 bases between the two ends. This CDR3 is CASSIRVGGETQYF. The CDR3 region has the DNA TGTGCCAGTAGTATCCGGGTTGGTGGGGAGACCCAGTACTTC.

The table lists this clone with a count of one. The CDR3 sequence: CASSRTGGSYGYTF. CDR3 DNA: TGTGCCAGCAGCCGGACAGGGGGGAGCTATGGCTACACCTTC. J is TRBJ1-2 and V is TRBV6-5; TRBD1 matches at 10 bases. This CDR3 contains 14 residues. Germline CDR1 and CDR2: MNHEY and SVGAGI. V lost 6 bases, J lost 4 bases, and 5 bases stayed unmatched.

The rearrangement uses TRBV19 and TRBJ2-5, with D unresolved. Deletions cut 3 bases from V and 0 bases from J, with 8 bases between. The CDR3 runs to 14 residues. CDR1 is LNHDA, CDR2 SQIVND, per germline (reference sequence). Here the CDR3 reads CASSMWANQETQYF. The CDR3 nucleotides are TGTGCCAGTAGTATGTGGGCAAACCAAGAGACCCAGTACTTC.

The V and J genes are TRBV6-2 or TRBV6-3 and TRBJ1-6; unclear D gene. Germline V gene lookup returns CDR1 MNHEY and CDR2 SVGEGT. This CDR3 has 17 residues. Trimming cost V 2 bases and J 0 bases, with 11 bases left between them. CDR3 loop: CASSYTAGSSYNSPLHF. The CDR3, as DNA: TGTGCCAGCAGTTACACAGCCGGGAGCTCCTATAATTCACCCCTCCACTTT.

The rearrangement uses TRBV7-2 and TRBJ1-2, with unresolved D. The CDR3 sequence is 13 residues long. Trimming pared 5 bases from V and 2 bases from J, leaving 9 bases between. CDR1 and CDR2 from the germline V gene are SGHTA and FQGNSA. The CDR3, as DNA: TGTGCCAGCAGCATTAATACAAACTATGGCTACACCTTC. This sequence encodes CASSINTNYGYTF. The variable domain in full, completed from reference TRBV7-2 and TRBJ1-2, reads GAGVSQSPSNKVTEKGKDVELRCDPISGHTALYWYRQSLGQGLEFLIYFQGNSAPDKSGLPSDRFSAERTGGSVSTLTIQRTQQEDSAVYLCASSINTNYGYTFGSGTRLTVV.

This chain connects TRBV18 to TRBJ2-3; TRBD2 matches at 12 bases. CDR1 and CDR2 from the germline V gene are KGHSH and LQKENI. J lost 4 bases, V lost 6 bases, and 8 bases had no gene match. There are 16 residues in the CDR3. CDR3 DNA: TGTGCCAGCTCTCCCTTGACTAGCGGGAGTTCAGATACGCAGTATTTT. Protein: CASSPLTSGSSDTQYF.

The CDR3 spells CASSPGRDSSYEQYF. The CDR3 DNA reads TGTGCCAGCAGCCCGGGACGGGACAGTTCTTACGAGCAGTACTTC. V usage is TRBV7-2 and J usage is TRBJ2-7; 7 bases agree with TRBD1. Germline V gene lookup returns CDR1 SGHTA and CDR2 FQGNSA. Trimming cost V 5 bases and J 4 bases; bases outside gene matches: 11. The CDR3 spans 15 residues.

V is TRBV5-8 and J is TRBJ2-6; no clear D. V dropped 4 bases and J dropped 0 bases, with 11 bases sitting between them. Germline V gene lookup returns CDR1 SGHTS and CDR2 YDEGEE. The CDR3 is 16 residues long. This CDR3 is CASSRTAFSGANVLTF. The CDR3 region has the DNA TGTGCCAGCAGCCGTACGGCCTTCTCTGGGGCCAACGTCCTGACTTTC. The full variable domain, in which reference TRBV5-8 and TRBJ2-6 provide the parts outside the CDR3, is EAGVTQSPTHLIKTRGQQATLRCSPISGHTSVYWYQQALGLGLQFLLWYDEGEERNRGNFPPRFSGRQFPNYSSELNVNALELEDSALYLCASSRTAFSGANVLTFGAGSRLTVL.

The CDR3 loop reads CASSDSYYGYTF. In nucleotides, the CDR3 is TGTGCCAGCAGTGACAGCTACTATGGCTACACCTTC. The V call is TRBV6-1, the J call TRBJ1-2; D is undetermined. This CDR3 is built from 12 residues. V shed 3 bases and J shed 3 bases, with 5 bases lying between them. Germline CDR1 reads MNHNS; CDR2 reads SASEGT.

This chain connects TRBV19 to TRBJ1-3; D is unresolved. This CDR3 contains 16 residues. CDR1 and CDR2 from the germline V gene are LNHDA and SQIVND (reference sequence). V was pared by 4 bases and J by 0 bases, with 13 bases between. The CDR3 region has the DNA TGTGCCAGTAGTAAAGGACTGCTAAGCTCTGGAAACACCATATATTTT. Its translation is CASSKGLLSSGNTIYF.

This chain connects TRBV7-2 to TRBJ2-7; 8 bases line up with TRBD2. Germline CDR1 reads SGHTA; CDR2 reads FQGNSA. There are 15 residues in the CDR3. The junction had 8 bases not matched to a gene; V was cut back by 5 bases and J by 2 bases. The CDR3 DNA sequence: TGTGCCAGCAGCCTTGGACTAGCTAGCGCCTACGAGCAGTACTTC. Translation gives CASSLGLASAYEQYF.